This entry is about one TCR beta chain. Assay used: immunoSEQ multiplex PCR; TCRdb lists only in-frame clones, some missing. The sample lists over 200,000 clones; roughly 80% were seen once. The sample is drawn from a study of blood T cell repertoires in COVID-19. Study overall: Sites across the United States, Italy and Spain contributed samples from acute and convalescent COVID-19.

The CDR3 consists of 13 residues. J lost 7 bases, V lost 5 bases, and 5 bases had no gene match. Per the germline V gene, CDR1 is MNHEY and CDR2 is SVGEGT. The gene calls are TRBV6-2 or TRBV6-3 and TRBJ1-2, with 9 positions matching TRBD1. The sample taken for sequencing was peripheral blood. This receptor was taken from a woman older than 75 with active or convalescent COVID-19. The CDR3, as DNA: TGTGCCAGCAGTCCGGACAGGGGTGGTGGCTACACCTTC. Its translation is CASSPDRGGGYTF.